This T cell receptor (beta chain) was sequenced for a study of blood T cell repertoires in COVID-19. In regard to this clone: The sample contains more than one DNA sequence encoding this CDR3.

Germline V gene sequence: CDR1 SGDLS, CDR2 YYNGEE. The CDR3 totals 13 residues. Trimming shortened V by 2 bases and J by 1 base, and 5 bases separated the two germline ends. In the study's own analysis: Counts of nucleated cells, estimated from reference gene primer amplification, were obtained. The repertoire was sequenced with immunoSEQ multiplex PCR; TCRdb's copy has only in-frame clones and lacks some. Clonal size and the V and J genes are those of that table, whereas D and trimming came from the DNA. Among under 300,000 clones listed, roughly 84% were seen once. Specimen: peripheral blood. V usage is TRBV9 and J usage is TRBJ2-3; D unclear. This clonotype was sampled from a woman in her thirties or forties who had recovered from COVID-19. The CDR3 loop is CASSVGGTDTQYF. Written as DNA, the CDR3 is TGTGCCAGCAGCGTCGGAGGCACAGATACGCAGTATTTT. Looking up the rest from reference TRBV9 and TRBJ2-3 gives the full variable domain: DSGVTQTPKHLITATGQRVTLRCSPRSGDLSVYWYQQSLDQGLQFLIQYYNGEERAKGNILERFSAQQFPDLHSELNLSSLELGDSALYFCASSVGGTDTQYFGPGTRLTVL.